A selection of T cell receptor beta chains follows, all from one sample in a study of low-dose radiotherapy and immunotherapy resistance in tumors. TCRdb used MiXCR to reprocess the reads, holding one entry per CDR3 protein. In the table there are 100,000 or so distinct CDR3 sequences, 8% to 10% of which are singletons. The sample here was PBMCs, taken before treatment. Every receptor here comes from a male donor with prostate cancer. The CDR3 runs from the conserved cysteine through the conserved F or W. The D gene is left open where the match is weak. Size is stated as once, few or many counts, or a class when the clone is expanded.

clone_size: many; d_call: TRBD2; j_call: TRBJ2-5; v_call: TRBV20-1; cdr3_aa: CSAPAGTSVRETQYF; cdr3_nt: TGCAGTGCCCCAGCCGGGACTAGCGTTAGGGAGACCCAGTACTTC
clone_size: many; d_call: TRBD1; j_call: TRBJ2-2; v_call: TRBV30; cdr3_aa: CAWARGRSDTGELFF; cdr3_nt: TGTGCCTGGGCTAGGGGGCGCTCGGACACCGGGGAGCTGTTTTTT
clone_size: many; d_call: NA; j_call: TRBJ1-1; v_call: TRBV28; cdr3_aa: CASSLIHRNTEAFF; cdr3_nt: TGTGCCAGCAGTTTGATACACAGGAACACTGAAGCTTTCTTT
clone_size: many; d_call: TRBD1; j_call: TRBJ1-5; v_call: TRBV10-3; cdr3_aa: CAISATGGSNQPQHF; cdr3_nt: TGTGCCATCAGCGCGACAGGGGGTAGCAATCAGCCCCAGCATTTT
clone_size: many; d_call: NA; j_call: TRBJ1-2; v_call: TRBV29-1; cdr3_aa: CSVATGNYGYTF; cdr3_nt: TGCAGCGTTGCTACCGGGAACTATGGCTACACCTTC
clone_size: many; d_call: NA; j_call: TRBJ2-7; v_call: TRBV20-1; cdr3_aa: CSARRGLDRGEQYF; cdr3_nt: TGCAGTGCTAGAAGGGGACTCGACCGAGGCGAGCAGTACTTC
clone_size: many; d_call: TRBD1; j_call: TRBJ1-3; v_call: TRBV20-1; cdr3_aa: CSARDPTGTGLNTIYF; cdr3_nt: TGCAGTGCTAGAGATCCCACCGGGACAGGGTTAAACACCATATATTTT
clone_size: many; d_call: TRBD2; j_call: TRBJ2-1; v_call: TRBV7-3; cdr3_aa: CASRPSGGLMDEQFF; cdr3_nt: TGTGCCAGCAGACCGAGCGGGGGGCTAATGGATGAGCAGTTCTTC
clone_size: many; d_call: NA; j_call: TRBJ1-5; v_call: TRBV5-8; cdr3_aa: CASSLGYSNQPQHF; cdr3_nt: TGTGCCAGCAGCCTCGGATATAGCAATCAGCCCCAGCATTTT
clone_size: few; d_call: NA; j_call: TRBJ2-4; v_call: TRBV15; cdr3_aa: CATSRTGQNIQYF; cdr3_nt: TGTGCCACCAGCAGAACGGGACAAAACATTCAGTACTTC
clone_size: many; d_call: NA; j_call: TRBJ2-5; v_call: TRBV5-1; cdr3_aa: CASSPDSTKETQYF; cdr3_nt: TGCGCCAGCAGCCCCGACTCCACAAAAGAGACCCAGTACTTC
clone_size: many; d_call: NA; j_call: TRBJ2-3; v_call: TRBV7-3; cdr3_aa: CASSQAPGADTQYF; cdr3_nt: TGTGCCAGCAGCCAGGCCCCGGGGGCAGATACGCAGTATTTT
clone_size: many; d_call: NA; j_call: TRBJ1-1; v_call: TRBV5-1; cdr3_aa: CASVSDTEAFF; cdr3_nt: TGCGCCAGCGTTTCCGACACTGAAGCTTTCTTT